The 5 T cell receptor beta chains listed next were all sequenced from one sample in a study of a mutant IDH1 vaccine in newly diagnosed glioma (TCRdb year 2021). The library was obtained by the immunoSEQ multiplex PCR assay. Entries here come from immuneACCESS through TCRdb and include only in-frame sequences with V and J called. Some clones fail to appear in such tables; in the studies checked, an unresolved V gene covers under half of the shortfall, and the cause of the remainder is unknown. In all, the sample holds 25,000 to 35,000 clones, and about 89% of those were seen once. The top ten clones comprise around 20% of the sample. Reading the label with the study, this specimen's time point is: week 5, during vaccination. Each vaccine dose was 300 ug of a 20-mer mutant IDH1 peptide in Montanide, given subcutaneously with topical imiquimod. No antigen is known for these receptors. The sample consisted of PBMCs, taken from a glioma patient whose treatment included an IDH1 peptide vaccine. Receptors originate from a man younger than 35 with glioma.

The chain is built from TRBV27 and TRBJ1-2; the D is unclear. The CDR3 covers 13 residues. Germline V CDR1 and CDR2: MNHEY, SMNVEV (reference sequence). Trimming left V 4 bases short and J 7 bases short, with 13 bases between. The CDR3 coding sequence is TGTGCCAGCAGTTCCCCGGGCTTTCTTGGCTACACCTTC. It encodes CASSSPGFLGYTF.

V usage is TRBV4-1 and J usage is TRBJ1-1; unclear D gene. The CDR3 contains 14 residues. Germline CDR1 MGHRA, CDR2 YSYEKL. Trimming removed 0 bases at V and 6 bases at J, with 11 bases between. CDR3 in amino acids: CASSQDRAGPEAFF. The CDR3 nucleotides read TGCGCCAGCAGCCAAGATAGGGCTGGTCCTGAAGCTTTCTTT.

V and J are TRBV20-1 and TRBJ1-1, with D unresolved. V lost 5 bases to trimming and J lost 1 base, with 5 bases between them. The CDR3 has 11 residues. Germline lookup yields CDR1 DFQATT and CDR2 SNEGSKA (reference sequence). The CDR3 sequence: CSAPENTEAFF. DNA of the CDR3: TGCAGTGCTCCGGAGAACACTGAAGCTTTCTTT.

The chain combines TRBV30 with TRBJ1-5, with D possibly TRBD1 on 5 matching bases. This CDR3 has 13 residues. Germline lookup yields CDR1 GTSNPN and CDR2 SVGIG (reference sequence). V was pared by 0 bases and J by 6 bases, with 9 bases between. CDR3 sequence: CAWSVQGAQPQHF. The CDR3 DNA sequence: TGTGCCTGGAGTGTCCAGGGAGCTCAGCCCCAGCATTTT.

The CDR3: CASSTGTANTEAFF. The CDR3 bases are TGTGCCAGTAGTACCGGGACAGCGAACACTGAAGCTTTCTTT. The V and J genes are TRBV19 and TRBJ1-1; 7 bases line up with TRBD1. CDR3 length: 14 residues. V lost 4 bases, J lost 1 base, and 3 bases stayed unmatched. Germline V gives CDR1 LNHDA, CDR2 SQIVND (reference sequence).